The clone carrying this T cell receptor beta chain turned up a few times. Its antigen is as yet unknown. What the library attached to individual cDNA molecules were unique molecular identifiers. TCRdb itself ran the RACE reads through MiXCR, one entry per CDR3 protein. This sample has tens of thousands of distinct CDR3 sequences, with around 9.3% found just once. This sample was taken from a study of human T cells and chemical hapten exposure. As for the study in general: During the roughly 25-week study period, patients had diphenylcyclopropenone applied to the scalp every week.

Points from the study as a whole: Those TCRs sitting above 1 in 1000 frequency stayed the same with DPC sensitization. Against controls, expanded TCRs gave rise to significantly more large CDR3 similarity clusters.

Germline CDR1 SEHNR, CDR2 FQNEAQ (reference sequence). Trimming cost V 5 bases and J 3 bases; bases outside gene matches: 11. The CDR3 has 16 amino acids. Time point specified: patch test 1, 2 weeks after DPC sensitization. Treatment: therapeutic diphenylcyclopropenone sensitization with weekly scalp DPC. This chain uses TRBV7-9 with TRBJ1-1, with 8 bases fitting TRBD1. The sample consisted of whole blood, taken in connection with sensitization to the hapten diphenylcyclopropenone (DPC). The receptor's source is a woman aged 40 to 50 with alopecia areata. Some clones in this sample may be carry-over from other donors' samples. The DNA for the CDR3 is TGTGCCAGCAGCCTTCGACAGGGGCGGTCGGACACTGAAGCTTTCTTT. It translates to CASSLRQGRSDTEAFF.